The following is a T cell receptor (beta chain) sequence with its context. This specimen comes from a study of CD8 T cells in Susac syndrome. About the study: Treatment at blood withdrawal was none, corticosteroids, or intravenous immunoglobulin alone in Susac syndrome patients.

V was cut by 2 bases and J by 5 bases, with 12 bases left in between. CDR1 and CDR2 from the germline V gene are LGHNA and YNFKEQ. This CDR3 is built from 14 residues. An amount of RNA that ranged from 0.5 to 1 ug was reverse transcribed with random hexamers. The TCR beta CDR3 was amplified by immunoSEQ multiplex PCR across 54 Vbeta, 13 Jbeta. TCRdb fed the immunoSEQ multiplex PCR reads into MiXCR, producing one record per CDR3 protein. The profile shows around 180,000 distinct CDR3 sequences, roughly 94% of them singletons. Sequencing of TCR beta was undertaken in CD8+ and CD4+ T cells derived from blood. Patients having Susac syndrome satisfied recently defined diagnostic criteria for definite or probable disease.

V and J are TRBV4-2 and TRBJ2-5; no clear D. This clonotype originated in a human donor with Susac syndrome. Sample: CD4+ T cells from PBMCs. The CDR3 sequence is CASSQLTSGETQYF. Written as DNA, the CDR3 is TGTGCCAGCAGCCAATTAACCAGTGGGGAGACCCAGTACTTC.